This T cell receptor (beta chain) originates from a study of neurological immune-mediated disorders. As for the cDNA, it was generated by 5'RACE with 10-nucleotide random UMIs. Sequencing runs each yielded over 180 million TCR-beta sequences from 15-18 subjects. TCRdb re-derived calls from the 5' RACE reads in MiXCR, one entry per CDR3 protein. Among more than 30,000 distinct CDR3 sequences listed, 10% to 15% were seen once. As to time point: longitudinal time-point 2. The study used blood bank volunteers in Maryland, USA, as healthy controls. A total of 2 million PBMCs stored at -80 degrees C provided the unsorted libraries. CDR3 length equals 14 residues. Germline CDR1 and CDR2: DFQATT and SNEGSKA (reference sequence). V shed 1 base and J 6 bases; nucleotides not matched to a gene: 7.

This chain connects TRBV20-1 to TRBJ2-3, with TRBD2 matching over 7 bases. Sequencing input: PBMCs. The TCR sequence derives from a middle-aged woman in good health. CDR3 sequence (DNA): TGCAGTGCTAGAGTGGCGGGGGTCATGGATACGCAGTATTTT. It encodes CSARVAGVMDTQYF.